This T cell receptor beta chain was observed in a study of cytomegalovirus exposure and HLA in healthy donors. General study findings and limits: As a later analysis showed, a missense DCLRE1C variant was linked to trimming of TCR beta V- and J-genes.

Primers: 60 Vbeta forward and 13 Jbeta reverse. The assay was immunoSEQ multiplex PCR, and TCRdb's table has in-frame clones only and misses some. This repertoire includes about 160,000 clones. Donors sampled were nominally healthy, though unrecorded immune exposures were likely. For this clone: As yet, its antigen is unknown.

The sequencing sample was made of PBMCs. The receptor comes from a woman aged 55-69 years in good health and CMV-seronegative.

DNA for the CDR3: TGTGCCAGCAGAACTTTCGTGGGGCTGGGGGCGTACAATGAGCAGTTCTTC. Translation gives CASRTFVGLGAYNEQFF. The gene calls are TRBV27 and TRBJ2-1; D perhaps matches TRBD1 (6 bases). Germline loops: CDR1 MNHEY, CDR2 SMNVEV (reference sequence). V was clipped by 6 bases and J by 4 bases, with 22 bases between them. CDR3 length: 17 residues.